Listed below are T cell receptor beta chains from one sample, sequenced in a study of CD8 T cells in Susac syndrome. Using its own MiXCR run on the immunoSEQ multiplex PCR reads, TCRdb lists one record per CDR3 protein. Here the sample spans about 180,000 distinct CDR3 sequences, more than 90% being singletons. Sequenced: CD4+ T cells from PBMCs. Receptors were obtained from a human donor with multiple sclerosis. Each CDR3 is given with its conserved first and last residue. Fields, in order: CDR3 protein, CDR3 DNA, V gene, clone size, D gene, J gene. D genes are given only for firm matches. The size entry is marked missing in some rows and otherwise reads once, few, many or a size class.

CDR3: CAWSVGQRSNQPQHF; DNA: TGTGCCTGGAGTGTGGGACAAAGGAGCAATCAGCCCCAGCATTTT; V: TRBV30; size: -; D: -; J: TRBJ1-5
CDR3: CASSLVGEETQYF; DNA: TGTGCTAGCAGCTTAGTGGGTGAAGAGACCCAGTACTTC; V: TRBV7-7; size: few; D: -; J: TRBJ2-5
CDR3: CASSPGHEQYF; DNA: TGTGCCAGCTCACCAGGGCACGAGCAGTACTTC; V: TRBV18; size: -; D: -; J: TRBJ2-7
CDR3: CASRGRSETQYF; DNA: TGTGCCTCCCGGGGACGCAGCGAGACCCAGTACTTC; V: TRBV10-3; size: -; D: -; J: TRBJ2-5
CDR3: CALSSWTAITDTQYF; DNA: TGTGCCTTGTCTTCGTGGACAGCAATCACAGATACGCAGTATTTT; V: TRBV7-2; size: -; D: -; J: TRBJ2-3
CDR3: CASSLTGAYGYTF; DNA: TGTGCCAGCAGTTTAACAGGGGCCTATGGCTACACCTTC; V: TRBV12-3/TRBV12-4; size: -; D: TRBD1; J: TRBJ1-2
CDR3: CASGSSGNTIYF; DNA: TGTGCCAGCGGCAGCTCTGGAAACACCATATATTTT; V: TRBV3-1; size: -; D: -; J: TRBJ1-3
CDR3: CAWSALSGNTIYF; DNA: TGTGCCTGGAGTGCCCTCTCTGGAAACACCATATATTTT; V: TRBV30; size: -; D: -; J: TRBJ1-3
CDR3: CAWSLGGELFF; DNA: TGTGCCTGGAGTCTAGGCGGGGAGCTGTTTTTT; V: TRBV30; size: -; D: -; J: TRBJ2-2
CDR3: CSAGTTRSNEQYF; DNA: TGCAGCGCCGGGACGACTAGGAGTAACGAGCAGTACTTC; V: TRBV29-1; size: once; D: -; J: TRBJ2-7
CDR3: CASSYTGGRDGYTF; DNA: TGCGCCAGCAGCTATACAGGGGGGAGAGATGGCTACACCTTC; V: TRBV5-1; size: -; D: TRBD1; J: TRBJ1-2
CDR3: CSVDRGINQPQHF; DNA: TGCAGTGTTGACAGGGGGATTAATCAGCCCCAGCATTTT; V: TRBV20-1; size: -; D: TRBD1; J: TRBJ1-5
CDR3: CASSSLPLVAGDSYEQYF; DNA: TGTGCCAGCAGCTCACTACCCCTTGTTGCGGGGGACTCCTACGAGCAGTACTTC; V: TRBV7-6; size: -; D: TRBD2; J: TRBJ2-7
CDR3: CASSLTGNYEQYF; DNA: TGTGCCAGCAGCCTTACAGGGAACTACGAGCAGTACTTC; V: TRBV6-5; size: -; D: -; J: TRBJ2-7
CDR3: CASSLSPPAGYTF; DNA: TGTGCCAGCAGTTTATCACCTCCTGCTGGCTACACCTTC; V: TRBV12-3/TRBV12-4; size: -; D: -; J: TRBJ1-2
CDR3: CSVHSGTVNTEAFF; DNA: TGCAGCGTTCATAGCGGGACAGTGAACACTGAAGCTTTCTTT; V: TRBV29-1; size: -; D: TRBD1; J: TRBJ1-1